The rows below give T cell receptor beta chains drawn from one sample of a study of shared clonotypes between healthy human individuals. Sequencing was performed with immunoSEQ multiplex PCR; in TCRdb, only in-frame clones are kept and a portion is missing. This sample has over a million clones, with approximately 96% found just once. Material for sequencing was naive CD4+ T cells sorted from blood. The receptor set was obtained from a man aged 30-40 years in good health. Both conserved end residues are part of each CDR3. The D gene is left open where the match is weak. Clone size appears in some rows only: once, few, many, or a class for an expanded clone.

v_gene: TRBV10-3; d_gene: -; len: 12; j_gene: TRBJ2-7; abundance: -; CDR3aa: CAIKRGLYEQYF; CDR3nt: TGTGCCATCAAAAGAGGTCTCTACGAGCAGTACTTC
v_gene: TRBV5-1; d_gene: -; len: 15; j_gene: TRBJ2-1; abundance: -; CDR3aa: CATRLDGPSYNEQFF; CDR3nt: TGCGCCACCAGACTTGACGGACCGTCCTACAATGAGCAGTTCTTC
v_gene: TRBV6-1; d_gene: -; len: 14; j_gene: TRBJ1-5; abundance: once; CDR3aa: CASSERGASQPQHF; CDR3nt: TGTGCCAGCAGTGAACGGGGGGCCAGTCAGCCCCAGCATTTT
v_gene: TRBV7-9; d_gene: -; len: 18; j_gene: TRBJ2-7; abundance: -; CDR3aa: CASSLGARVGTRPYEQYF; CDR3nt: TGTGCCAGCAGCCTAGGAGCCCGAGTCGGGACAAGACCCTACGAGCAGTACTTC
v_gene: TRBV6-5; d_gene: -; len: 15; j_gene: TRBJ2-3; abundance: -; CDR3aa: CASSYSGASTDTQYF; CDR3nt: TGTGCCAGCAGTTATTCAGGGGCTAGCACAGATACGCAGTATTTT
v_gene: TRBV19; d_gene: -; len: 15; j_gene: TRBJ1-2; abundance: -; CDR3aa: CASSMGTASLYGYTF; CDR3nt: TGTGCCAGTAGTATGGGGACGGCCTCTCTTTATGGCTACACCTTC
v_gene: TRBV19; d_gene: -; len: 13; j_gene: TRBJ2-2; abundance: -; CDR3aa: CASSSAGTGELFF; CDR3nt: TGTGCCAGTAGTTCCGCGGGGACCGGGGAGCTGTTTTTT
v_gene: TRBV10-3; d_gene: TRBD1; len: 20; j_gene: TRBJ1-3; abundance: -; CDR3aa: CAISGPPSSPGTGPGNTIYF; CDR3nt: TGTGCCATCAGTGGCCCGCCGTCTTCCCCCGGGACAGGGCCTGGAAACACCATATATTTT
v_gene: TRBV14; d_gene: -; len: 14; j_gene: TRBJ1-3; abundance: -; CDR3aa: CASSHRISGNTIYF; CDR3nt: TGTGCCAGCAGCCACAGGATCTCTGGAAACACCATATATTTT
v_gene: TRBV28; d_gene: TRBD2; len: 15; j_gene: TRBJ2-7; abundance: -; CDR3aa: CASSPLSGRGYEQYF; CDR3nt: TGTGCCAGCAGTCCGCTTAGCGGGAGGGGATACGAGCAGTACTTC
v_gene: TRBV9; d_gene: -; len: 16; j_gene: TRBJ1-1; abundance: -; CDR3aa: CASSGTPQGMNTEAFF; CDR3nt: TGTGCCAGCAGCGGCACGCCACAGGGCATGAACACTGAAGCTTTCTTT
v_gene: TRBV4-3; d_gene: TRBD2; len: 17; j_gene: TRBJ2-5; abundance: -; CDR3aa: CASSQGLAGGLGETQYF; CDR3nt: TGCGCCAGCAGCCAGGGACTAGCGGGAGGGTTAGGAGAGACCCAGTACTTC
v_gene: TRBV5-1; d_gene: -; len: 13; j_gene: TRBJ2-2; abundance: -; CDR3aa: CASSFSSPGELFF; CDR3nt: TGCGCCAGCAGCTTTTCCAGTCCCGGGGAGCTGTTTTTT
v_gene: TRBV13; d_gene: -; len: 18; j_gene: TRBJ2-3; abundance: -; CDR3aa: CASSISPPGWVSTDTQYF; CDR3nt: TGTGCCAGCAGCATAAGCCCCCCGGGGTGGGTGAGCACAGATACGCAGTATTTT
v_gene: TRBV2; d_gene: -; len: 14; j_gene: TRBJ2-2; abundance: -; CDR3aa: CASSEARGTGELFF; CDR3nt: TGTGCCAGCAGTGAGGCTAGAGGCACCGGGGAGCTGTTTTTT
v_gene: TRBV6-1; d_gene: -; len: 11; j_gene: TRBJ1-1; abundance: -; CDR3aa: CASTRGTEAFF; CDR3nt: TGTGCCAGCACAAGGGGCACTGAAGCTTTCTTT
v_gene: TRBV5-1; d_gene: -; len: 14; j_gene: TRBJ2-5; abundance: -; CDR3aa: CASSRTGNQETQYF; CDR3nt: TGCGCCAGCAGCAGAACAGGAAACCAAGAGACCCAGTACTTC
v_gene: TRBV5-6; d_gene: -; len: 13; j_gene: TRBJ1-4; abundance: -; CDR3aa: CASSLPGVEKLFF; CDR3nt: TGTGCCAGCAGCTTGCCGGGAGTCGAAAAACTGTTTTTT
v_gene: TRBV7-9; d_gene: TRBD1; len: 14; j_gene: TRBJ2-1; abundance: -; CDR3aa: CASSLDRGDNEQFF; CDR3nt: TGTGCCAGCAGCTTGGACAGGGGGGACAATGAGCAGTTCTTC
v_gene: TRBV6-4; d_gene: TRBD2; len: 15; j_gene: TRBJ2-1; abundance: -; CDR3aa: CASSASTSGIYEQFF; CDR3nt: TGTGCCAGCAGTGCCTCAACTAGCGGGATCTATGAGCAGTTCTTC
v_gene: TRBV7-9; d_gene: -; len: 12; j_gene: TRBJ2-7; abundance: -; CDR3aa: CASSRTGTEQYF; CDR3nt: TGTGCCAGCAGCCGGACGGGGACCGAGCAGTACTTC
v_gene: TRBV14; d_gene: -; len: 14; j_gene: TRBJ2-1; abundance: -; CDR3aa: CASSQVRYHNEQFF; CDR3nt: TGTGCCAGCAGCCAAGTCCGCTACCACAATGAGCAGTTCTTC
v_gene: TRBV5-1; d_gene: -; len: 15; j_gene: TRBJ2-7; abundance: -; CDR3aa: CASSHPPGREAEQYF; CDR3nt: TGCGCCAGCAGCCACCCCCCCGGAAGAGAAGCAGAGCAGTACTTC
v_gene: TRBV4-1; d_gene: -; len: 14; j_gene: TRBJ2-3; abundance: once; CDR3aa: CASSKSGGGGTQYF; CDR3nt: TGCGCCAGCAGCAAATCAGGGGGGGGTGGGACGCAGTATTTT
v_gene: TRBV28; d_gene: TRBD2; len: 15; j_gene: TRBJ2-7; abundance: once; CDR3aa: CASSTPGLGAYEQYF; CDR3nt: TGTGCCAGCAGTACTCCGGGACTAGGGGCCTACGAGCAGTACTTC
v_gene: TRBV7-3; d_gene: -; len: 17; j_gene: TRBJ2-1; abundance: -; CDR3aa: CASSRDSLPYSYNEQFF; CDR3nt: TGTGCCAGCAGTCGCGACTCACTCCCTTACTCCTACAATGAGCAGTTCTTC
v_gene: TRBV15; d_gene: -; len: 14; j_gene: TRBJ1-4; abundance: -; CDR3aa: CATSPGGTSGELFF; CDR3nt: TGTGCCACCAGCCCGGGGGGGACGAGTGGGGAACTGTTTTTT
v_gene: TRBV7-8; d_gene: TRBD1; len: 15; j_gene: TRBJ1-5; abundance: -; CDR3aa: CASSSTGTVEGAQHF; CDR3nt: TGTGCCAGCAGCTCAACCGGGACAGTGGAGGGGGCCCAGCATTTT
v_gene: TRBV5-4; d_gene: TRBD1; len: 14; j_gene: TRBJ1-3; abundance: -; CDR3aa: CASSLAGGSNTIYF; CDR3nt: TGTGCCAGCAGCTTGGCAGGGGGCTCAAACACCATATATTTT
v_gene: TRBV7-2; d_gene: -; len: 15; j_gene: TRBJ1-2; abundance: -; CDR3aa: CASSLPVLSYYGYTF; CDR3nt: TGTGCCAGCAGCCTCCCCGTGCTGAGCTACTATGGCTACACCTTC